Following are 22 T cell receptor beta chains from one sample sequenced in a study of control samples from healthy donors and cancer patients. Data came from immunoSEQ multiplex PCR; TCRdb stores just in-frame clones and leaves some out. The sample has 150,000 to 200,000 clones; 96% are singletons. Material: blood. Every receptor here comes from a woman in her twenties or thirties in good health.

The chain employs TRBV4-1 and TRBJ1-4; possibly TRBD1 for D (5 bases). Germline CDR1 is MGHRA and CDR2 is YSYEKL. There are 16 residues in the CDR3. The ends were cut back, 4 bases at V and 4 bases at J, with 16 bases in the middle. CDR3 sequence reads: CASSPRRGEVNEKLFF. The CDR3 coding sequence is TGCGCCAGCAGCCCCCGGCGAGGGGAGGTTAATGAAAAACTGTTTTTT.

The table lists this clone with a few counts. The chain couples TRBV18 to TRBJ1-1, with 9 positions matching TRBD1. Germline lookup yields CDR1 KGHSH and CDR2 LQKENI. This CDR3 comprises 18 residues. V lost 1 base and J lost 6; bases outside the gene matches: 15. CDR3 in amino acids: CASSPRGQGPRERAEAFF. CDR3 in DNA: TGTGCCAGCTCACCACGGGGACAGGGTCCGAGGGAGAGGGCTGAAGCTTTCTTT.

The CDR3 DNA follows: TGTGCCAGCCGATCCTTAGGACTAGCGGGCAGAGATACGCAGTATTTT. This sequence encodes CASRSLGLAGRDTQYF. The gene calls are TRBV27 and TRBJ2-3, with 11 bases identical to TRBD2. From germline, CDR1 is MNHEY and CDR2 SMNVEV (reference sequence). V lost 8 bases to trimming and J lost 5 bases; unmatched junction nucleotides: 12. CDR3 length: 16 residues.

This clone was recorded only once. V gene TRBV6-2 or TRBV6-3 combines with J gene TRBJ2-1, with 11 bases identical to TRBD2. The germline gives CDR1 MNHEY, CDR2 SVGEGT. CDR3 length equals 15 residues. V was clipped by 2 bases and J by 7 bases; unmatched bases: 4. Here the CDR3 reads CASSYAVAGGNEQFF. CDR3 bases: TGTGCCAGCAGTTACGCGGTAGCGGGGGGGAATGAGCAGTTCTTC.

This rearrangement joins TRBV11-2 to TRBJ2-7; 11 bases match TRBD2. Losses at the gene ends were 4 bases for V and 0 bases for J; bases not matched to a gene: 8. This CDR3 contains 17 residues. The germline V gene encodes CDR1 SGHAT and CDR2 FQNNGV. This CDR3 reads CASSSRTSGRPSYEQYF. CDR3 nucleotide sequence: TGTGCCAGCAGCTCCCGGACTAGCGGGCGTCCCTCCTACGAGCAGTACTTC.

The chain carries TRBV7-9 and TRBJ1-2; D may be TRBD1 (5 bases). Germline CDR1 SEHNR, CDR2 FQNEAQ (reference sequence). Trimming removed 3 bases from V and 4 bases from J, with 9 bases in between. The CDR3 contains 13 residues. CDR3 loop: CASSFRDRYGYTF. As DNA, the CDR3 is TGTGCCAGCAGCTTCCGGGACCGCTATGGCTACACCTTC.

The chain joins TRBV3-1 (or the pseudogene TRBV3-2) to TRBJ2-7; 8 bases fit TRBD2. The ends lost 4 bases at V and 1 base at J; junction bases unmatched: 3. Per germline, CDR1 LGHDT and CDR2 YNNKEL (reference sequence). The CDR3 has 14 amino acids. The CDR3 reads CASSPPGGSYEQYF. As DNA, the CDR3 is TGTGCCAGCAGCCCCCCGGGAGGGTCCTACGAGCAGTACTTC.

The V and J genes are TRBV3-1 (or the pseudogene TRBV3-2) and TRBJ1-2; 9 bases are a match to TRBD1. Trimming at V came to 1 base and at J to 7 bases, leaving 4 bases not matched to a gene. CDR1 is LGHDT and CDR2 is YNNKEL in the germline V gene (reference sequence). The CDR3 runs 14 residues. The CDR3 protein is CASSQGRTGVGYTF. The CDR3 DNA reads as TGTGCCAGCAGCCAAGGGAGGACAGGGGTTGGCTACACCTTC.

The rearrangement joins TRBV6-5 to TRBJ2-7; no definite D call. V was pared by 6 bases and J by 3 bases, with 15 bases between. The CDR3 length is 14 residues. CDR1 MNHEY and CDR2 SVGAGI come from the germline V gene. This CDR3 is CASSRLATVYEQYF. In DNA, the CDR3 is TGTGCCAGCAGCCGTCTTGCGACGGTCTACGAGCAGTACTTC.

This clone came up once. V and J are TRBV28 and TRBJ1-5; TRBD1 might be the D (6 bases). Germline lookup yields CDR1 MDHEN and CDR2 SYDVKM. The CDR3 loop spans 16 amino acids. Trimming shortened V by 3 bases and J by 1 base, and 13 bases separated the two germline ends. The CDR3 protein is CASSLGGALSNQPQHF. The CDR3 DNA reads TGTGCCAGCAGTTTGGGGGGGGCTTTGAGCAATCAGCCCCAGCATTTT.

The chain uses TRBV28 and TRBJ1-5, with 7 bases fitting TRBD1. The germline gives CDR1 MDHEN, CDR2 SYDVKM. The CDR3 has 16 amino acids. Trimming at V came to 6 bases and at J to 2 bases, leaving 10 bases not matched to a gene. CDR3 nucleotides: TGTGCCAGCAGGGACTACAGGGGTTCGCGCAATCAGCCCCAGCATTTT. Amino acid sequence: CASRDYRGSRNQPQHF.

This clone showed up just once. V and J are TRBV24-1 and TRBJ2-1; 9 nucleotides align to TRBD1. The CDR3 extends over 14 amino acids. Germline-derived CDR1 and CDR2 are KGHDR and SFDVKD. Trimming removed 6 bases from V and 2 bases from J; junction bases left unmatched: 1. CDR3 DNA sequence: TGTGCCACCAGTCGACAGGGGGCCTACAATGAGCAGTTCTTC. It is translated as CATSRQGAYNEQFF.

This chain connects TRBV6-5 to TRBJ1-2, with a weak D call TRBD1 (5 bases). Germline values: CDR1 MNHEY, CDR2 SVGAGI. The CDR3 has 15 residues. Trimming pared 6 bases from V and 3 bases from J, leaving 17 bases between. Written as DNA, the CDR3 is TGTGCCAGCAGGTACAGGCGCCCGTCTGACTATGGCTACACCTTC. Translated: CASRYRRPSDYGYTF.

The chain joins TRBV27 to TRBJ2-1, with TRBD2 matching over 11 bases. Trimming at V came to 2 bases and at J to 8 bases, leaving 14 bases not matched to a gene. From germline, CDR1 is MNHEY and CDR2 SMNVEV (reference sequence). The CDR3 runs to 18 residues. The CDR3 reads CASSLPRLAGGAIYEQFF. For the CDR3, the DNA is TGTGCCAGCAGTTTACCCCGGCTAGCGGGAGGAGCAATCTATGAGCAGTTCTTC.

This clone was observed many times. J is TRBJ1-5 and V is TRBV6-5; unclear D gene. Germline V lookup: CDR1 MNHEY, CDR2 SVGAGI. Trimming shortened V by 11 bases and J by 1 base, and 9 bases separated the two germline ends. This CDR3 is built from 12 residues. The chain's CDR3 is CAVGKSNQPQHF. Written as DNA, the CDR3 is TGTGCCGTGGGGAAGAGCAATCAGCCCCAGCATTTT.

V gene TRBV27 combines with J gene TRBJ2-7, with D uncertain. The germline V gene encodes CDR1 MNHEY and CDR2 SMNVEV (reference sequence). Between the trimmed V and J ends, which lost 3 bases and 1 base, there was a span of 10 bases. The CDR3 runs to 14 residues. The CDR3 here is CASSFVDGSYEQYF. CDR3 nucleotides: TGTGCCAGCAGTTTTGTGGACGGATCCTACGAGCAGTACTTC.

This clone came up once. J is TRBJ2-1 and V is TRBV4-1; 11 bases are a match to TRBD2. V trimming: 2 bases; J trimming: 5 bases; junction bases outside the gene matches: 5. CDR3 length: 16 residues. CDR1 MGHRA and CDR2 YSYEKL come from the germline V gene. The chain's CDR3 is CASSQLSSGRHNEQFF. CDR3 nucleotides: TGCGCCAGCAGCCAATTATCTAGCGGGAGGCACAATGAGCAGTTCTTC.

The chain combines TRBV7-8 with TRBJ1-1; D might be TRBD1 (5 bases). Germline V lookup: CDR1 SGHVS, CDR2 FQNEAQ. V was clipped by 5 bases and J by 0 bases, with 10 bases between them. The CDR3 totals 14 residues. The DNA of the CDR3 is TGTGCCAGCAGCGGCGGGACGTTGAACACTGAAGCTTTCTTT. Its protein is CASSGGTLNTEAFF.

The rearrangement joins TRBV9 to TRBJ2-7; the match to TRBD1 covers 9 bases. Germline CDR1 SGDLS, CDR2 YYNGEE. The junction had 2 bases not matched to a gene; V was cut back by 7 bases and J by 0 bases. The CDR3 loop spans 13 amino acids. In nucleotides, the CDR3 is TGTGCCAGCCGGGACAGGGACTCCTACGAGCAGTACTTC. It codes for CASRDRDSYEQYF. Looking up the rest from reference TRBV9 and TRBJ2-7 gives the full variable domain: DSGVTQTPKHLITATGQRVTLRCSPRSGDLSVYWYQQSLDQGLQFLIQYYNGEERAKGNILERFSAQQFPDLHSELNLSSLELGDSALYFCASRDRDSYEQYFGPGTRLTVT.

DNA for the CDR3: TGTGCCAGCAGTTCTCACCCGCTGGGCTATGGCTACACCTTC. Protein sequence: CASSSHPLGYGYTF. This chain joins TRBV27 and TRBJ1-2, with D unresolved. This CDR3 is 14 amino acids long. Germline V lookup: CDR1 MNHEY, CDR2 SMNVEV (reference sequence). Trimming cost V 4 bases and J 4 bases, with 13 bases left between them.

This rearrangement joins TRBV29-1 to TRBJ1-1; TRBD1 matches at 8 bases. The germline gives CDR1 SQVTM, CDR2 ANQGSEA. V shed 5 bases, J shed 4 bases, and the junction held 3 bases outside the gene matches. The CDR3 is 12 residues long. In nucleotides, the CDR3 is TGCAGCGTTCGACAGGGGAGCACTGAAGCTTTCTTT. Its protein is CSVRQGSTEAFF.

The V gene is TRBV28, the J gene TRBJ2-1; 7 bases map to TRBD1. The V gene end was trimmed by 6 bases and the J gene end by 1 base; junction bases not matched to a gene: 3. Germline V gives CDR1 MDHEN, CDR2 SYDVKM. The CDR3 has 14 amino acids. In DNA, the CDR3 is TGTGCCAGCAGGAAGGACAGGTCCTACAATGAGCAGTTCTTC. It translates to CASRKDRSYNEQFF.